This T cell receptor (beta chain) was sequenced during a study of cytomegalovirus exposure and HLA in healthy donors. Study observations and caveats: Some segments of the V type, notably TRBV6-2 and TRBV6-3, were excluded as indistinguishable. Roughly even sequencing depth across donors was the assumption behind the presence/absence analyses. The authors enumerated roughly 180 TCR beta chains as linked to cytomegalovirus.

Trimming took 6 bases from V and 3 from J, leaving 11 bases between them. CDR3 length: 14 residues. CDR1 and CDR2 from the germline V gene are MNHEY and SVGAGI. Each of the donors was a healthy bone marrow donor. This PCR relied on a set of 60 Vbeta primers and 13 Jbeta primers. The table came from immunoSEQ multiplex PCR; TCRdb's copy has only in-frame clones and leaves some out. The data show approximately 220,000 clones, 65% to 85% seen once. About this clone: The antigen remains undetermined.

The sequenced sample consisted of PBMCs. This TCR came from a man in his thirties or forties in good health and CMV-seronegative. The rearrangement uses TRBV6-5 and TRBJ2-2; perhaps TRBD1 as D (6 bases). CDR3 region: CASRLPGDTGELFF. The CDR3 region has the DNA TGTGCCAGCAGACTTCCAGGGGACACCGGGGAGCTGTTTTTT.